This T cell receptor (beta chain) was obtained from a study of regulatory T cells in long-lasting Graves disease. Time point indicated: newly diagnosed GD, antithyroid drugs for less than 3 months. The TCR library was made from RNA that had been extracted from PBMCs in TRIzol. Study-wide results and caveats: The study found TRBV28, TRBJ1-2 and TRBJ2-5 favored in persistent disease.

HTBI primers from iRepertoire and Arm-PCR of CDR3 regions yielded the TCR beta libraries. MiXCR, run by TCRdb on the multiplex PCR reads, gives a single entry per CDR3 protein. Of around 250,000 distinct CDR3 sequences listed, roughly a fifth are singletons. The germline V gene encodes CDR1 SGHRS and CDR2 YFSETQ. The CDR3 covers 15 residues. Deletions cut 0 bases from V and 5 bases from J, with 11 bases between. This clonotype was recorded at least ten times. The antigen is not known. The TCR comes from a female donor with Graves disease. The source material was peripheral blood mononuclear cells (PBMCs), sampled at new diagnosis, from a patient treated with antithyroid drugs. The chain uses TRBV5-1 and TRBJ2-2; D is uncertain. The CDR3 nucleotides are TGCGCCAGCAGCTTGGGACACATTGGGACCGGGGAGCTGTTTTTT. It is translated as CASSLGHIGTGELFF.